This TCR beta chain originates from a study of CD8 T cells in Susac syndrome. Findings of the study overall: As the study acknowledged, the number of individuals in its TCR sequencing and HLA analysis was relatively small.

CD8+ and CD4+ T cells from blood underwent TCR beta sequencing. This clonotype was observed a handful of times. Its antigen is as yet unknown. From germline, CDR1 is MNHNS and CDR2 SASEGT. This CDR3 is 15 amino acids long. V gave up 5 bases and J gave up 3 bases; unmatched junction bases: 5. With random hexamers, roughly 0.45 to 1 ug RNA was reverse transcribed. Each CDR3 protein is one row after TCRdb ran MiXCR on the immunoSEQ multiplex PCR reads. The sample includes more than 200,000 distinct CDR3 sequences, just over 90% seen only once; the top ten take about 0.071%. The TCR comes from a human donor with multiple sclerosis. Source material: CD4+ T cells from PBMCs. The rearrangement links TRBV6-1 to TRBJ2-7; TRBD2 aligns across 12 bases. CDR3 DNA sequence: TGTGCCAGCAGTACACTAGCGGGGGGCTTCTACGAGCAGTACTTC. The encoded protein is CASSTLAGGFYEQYF.